The 26 T cell receptor beta chains listed next were all sequenced from one sample in a study. Produced via immunoSEQ multiplex PCR; TCRdb's table is partial and in-frame only. The table has 60,000 to 75,000 clones, roughly 93% seen once; the top ten hold 3.5% to 5.5%. The sequenced sample was PBMCs. Source of these receptors: a middle-aged man with rheumatoid arthritis.

This chain links TRBV5-4 with TRBJ2-7; the D gene could be TRBD1 or TRBD2 (5 bases each). The CDR3 totals 14 residues. The V end lost 4 bases, the J end lost 6 bases, and 17 bases lay between the germline ends. Germline assignment: CDR1 SGHNT and CDR2 YYREEE (reference sequence). In nucleotides, the CDR3 is TGTGCCAGCAGCCCGGATCTGGGGACGGTCGAGCAGTACTTC. This gives the protein CASSPDLGTVEQYF.

The rearrangement joins TRBV5-1 to TRBJ2-3; 14 nucleotides line up with TRBD2. Per the germline V gene, CDR1 is SGHRS and CDR2 is YFSETQ. This CDR3 region has 16 residues. The trim removed 4 bases at V and 6 bases at J, leaving 7 bases unmatched. Here the CDR3 DNA reads TGCGCCAGCAGCCCCCGGACTAGCGGGAGGCGTGATACGCAGTATTTT. Amino acid sequence: CASSPRTSGRRDTQYF.

The chain carries TRBV7-8 and TRBJ2-7, with TRBD2 matching 9 bases. CDR3 length equals 16 residues. CDR1 is SGHVS and CDR2 is FQNEAQ in the germline V gene. Germline trimming cut 4 bases from V and 2 bases from J; bases unmatched to any gene: 9. CDR3 in DNA: TGTGCCAGCAGCTCTCTTTTGGCGGGAGGGCCCTACGAGCAGTACTTC. As protein: CASSSLLAGGPYEQYF.

V and J are TRBV27 and TRBJ2-2; D possibly corresponds to TRBD1 (6 bases). CDR1 MNHEY and CDR2 SMNVEV come from the germline V gene (reference sequence). The CDR3 loop spans 14 amino acids. The V end lost 2 bases, the J end lost 8 bases, and 12 bases lay between the germline ends. This CDR3 is CASSLGRGSGELFF. Here the CDR3 DNA reads TGTGCCAGCAGTTTAGGCAGGGGCTCGGGGGAGCTGTTTTTT.

For the CDR3, the DNA is TGTGCCATCAGTCCGGCGGGAGGCTCCTACGAGCAGTACTTC. It codes for CAISPAGGSYEQYF. This chain uses TRBV10-3 with TRBJ2-7, with 8 bases identical to TRBD2. CDR1 is ENHRY, CDR2 SYGVKD, per germline. The CDR3 spans 14 residues. J lost 0 bases, V lost 5 bases, and 3 bases had no gene match.

The rearrangement uses TRBV6-2 or TRBV6-3 and TRBJ2-7, with D maybe TRBD1 (5 bases). CDR1 MNHEY and CDR2 SVGEGT come from the germline V gene. Trimming took off 2 bases at V and 2 bases at J, with 10 bases between the two ends. CDR3 length: 14 residues. CDR3 sequence reads: CASSYLSGTYEQYF. The CDR3 coding sequence is TGTGCCAGCAGTTACCTATCAGGGACCTACGAGCAGTACTTC.

The rearrangement links TRBV12-3 or TRBV12-4 to TRBJ2-4; the D is unclear. The length of the CDR3 is 12 residues. V shed 3 bases and J shed 7 bases, with 7 bases lying between them. CDR3 DNA sequence: TGTGCCAGCAGTTTGATGGAGAACATTCAGTACTTC. Protein product: CASSLMENIQYF.

The V and J genes are TRBV3-1 (or the pseudogene TRBV3-2) and TRBJ2-5; tentative D call: TRBD2 (6 bases). CDR3 length equals 16 residues. Trimming cost V 4 bases and J 2 bases, with 17 bases left between them. CDR1 and CDR2 (germline): LGHDT, YNNKEL (reference sequence). The CDR3 loop is CASSLRGLLLQETQYF. CDR3 in DNA: TGTGCCAGCAGCCTCCGGGGACTTTTACTACAAGAGACCCAGTACTTC.

The chain carries TRBV27 and TRBJ2-3; D remains ambiguous. From germline, CDR1 is MNHEY and CDR2 SMNVEV (reference sequence). There are 14 residues in the CDR3. Trimming left V 2 bases short and J 3 bases short, with 9 bases between. CDR3 protein: CASSLGLATDTQYF. In nucleotides, the CDR3 is TGTGCCAGCAGTTTAGGATTGGCAACAGATACGCAGTATTTT.

V gene TRBV24-1 combines with J gene TRBJ2-1; 8 bases match TRBD1. CDR1 KGHDR and CDR2 SFDVKD come from the germline V gene. The CDR3 is made up of 14 amino acids. The trim removed 5 bases at V and 5 bases at J, leaving 4 bases unmatched. The CDR3 here is CATSGDRKNNEQFF. CDR3 bases: TGTGCCACCAGTGGGGACAGGAAAAACAATGAGCAGTTCTTC.

The chain carries TRBV19 and TRBJ2-1; no clear D. The CDR3 length is 16 residues. The germline V gene has CDR1 LNHDA and CDR2 SQIVND (reference sequence). V was shortened by 3 bases and J by 5 bases, with 17 bases between the two germline ends. The CDR3 spells CASSIGHYASDNEQFF. In DNA form, the CDR3 reads TGTGCCAGTAGTATTGGGCACTATGCATCGGACAATGAGCAGTTCTTC.

The rearrangement uses TRBV27 and TRBJ1-4; no reliable D call. Trimming left V 2 bases short and J 0 bases short, with 4 bases between. The CDR3 runs to 14 residues. Looked up from germline, CDR1 is MNHEY and CDR2 is SMNVEV (reference sequence). CDR3 sequence reads: CASSLRATNEKLFF. The DNA for the CDR3 is TGTGCCAGCAGTTTACGGGCAACTAATGAAAAACTGTTTTTT.

The chain uses TRBV30 and TRBJ2-7; D may be TRBD1 (6 bases). Germline V gene lookup returns CDR1 GTSNPN and CDR2 SVGIG (reference sequence). The length of the CDR3 is 15 residues. V shed 0 bases and J shed 0 bases, with 12 bases lying between them. The CDR3 bases are TGTGCCTGGAGTGTTTTGGACAGACCCTCCTACGAGCAGTACTTC. Protein: CAWSVLDRPSYEQYF.

This chain joins TRBV14 and TRBJ2-3; 8 bases fit TRBD2. The CDR3 loop spans 14 amino acids. The V segment lost 4 bases and the J segment 5 bases; nucleotides outside the gene matches: 5. CDR1 and CDR2 from the germline V gene are SGHDN and FVKESK. The DNA of the CDR3 is TGTGCCAGCAGCCGAGCGGGAGTGAAAGATACGCAGTATTTT. Its protein product is CASSRAGVKDTQYF.

V gene TRBV5-1 combines with J gene TRBJ1-6; unclear D gene. This CDR3 region has 16 residues. V was cut by 0 bases and J by 0 bases, with 7 bases left in between. Germline V gives CDR1 SGHRS, CDR2 YFSETQ. The CDR3 here is CASSLVRPSYNSPLHF. The CDR3 region has the DNA TGCGCCAGCAGCTTGGTCAGGCCCTCCTATAATTCACCCCTCCACTTT.

The CDR3 is CASSLWDNDEQYF. CDR3 bases: TGCGCCAGCAGCCTGTGGGACAACGACGAGCAGTACTTC. The chain carries TRBV5-1 and TRBJ2-7, with D perhaps TRBD1 (6 bases). Per germline, CDR1 SGHRS and CDR2 YFSETQ. Trimming took off 4 bases at V and 5 bases at J, with 13 bases between the two ends. The CDR3 is made up of 13 amino acids.

The rearrangement joins TRBV12-5 to TRBJ2-5; TRBD2 agrees at 7 bases. After removal of 0 bases from V and 5 bases from J, the junction contained 9 bases not matched to a gene. Germline V gives CDR1 LGHNT, CDR2 FRNRAP. There are 16 residues in the CDR3. This chain's CDR3 is CASGLVTGGLSETQYF. CDR3 coding DNA: TGTGCTAGTGGTTTGGTAACGGGAGGACTTAGCGAGACCCAGTACTTC. The whole variable domain, remainder taken from reference TRBV12-5 and TRBJ2-5, is DARVTQTPRHKVTEMGQEVTMRCQPILGHNTVFWYRQTMMQGLELLAYFRNRAPLDDSGMPKDRFSAEMPDATLATLKIQPSEPRDSAVYFCASGLVTGGLSETQYFGPGTRLLVL.

The chain couples TRBV5-4 to TRBJ1-1; TRBD1 agrees at 8 bases. The CDR3 has 15 residues. V shed 1 base, J shed 5 bases, and the junction held 7 bases outside the gene matches. Germline CDR1 is SGHNT and CDR2 is YYREEE (reference sequence). The CDR3 loop is CASSLPGTGQTEAFF. The CDR3 DNA sequence: TGTGCCAGCAGCTTGCCCGGGACAGGACAGACTGAAGCTTTCTTT.

The rearrangement joins TRBV5-1 to TRBJ1-1, with 9 nucleotides matching TRBD1. Germline V lookup: CDR1 SGHRS, CDR2 YFSETQ. V lost 6 bases, J lost 8 bases, and 14 bases stayed unmatched. This CDR3 has 15 residues. The CDR3, as DNA: TGCGCCAGCACCCCGTCCCGGGACAGGGTGGGGGAAGCTTTCTTT. The encoded protein is CASTPSRDRVGEAFF.

Here the CDR3 reads CASSYGTGRSYEQYF. The CDR3 DNA follows: TGTGCCAGCAGTTACGGGACAGGGAGGTCCTACGAGCAGTACTTC. The chain links TRBV27 to TRBJ2-7; TRBD1 agrees at 9 bases. V shed 4 bases, J shed 1 base, and the junction held 5 bases outside the gene matches. From germline, CDR1 is MNHEY and CDR2 SMNVEV (reference sequence). The CDR3 consists of 15 residues.

The J gene is TRBJ1-1, the V gene TRBV5-1, with D possibly TRBD1 on 6 matching bases. Between the trimmed V and J ends, which lost 0 bases and 6 bases, there was a span of 15 bases. The germline gives CDR1 SGHRS, CDR2 YFSETQ. The CDR3 length is 15 residues. The CDR3 here is CASSLALNREAEAFF. In DNA form, the CDR3 reads TGCGCCAGCAGCTTGGCCTTGAACAGGGAGGCTGAAGCTTTCTTT.

The chain combines TRBV19 with TRBJ1-1; D is uncertain. The germline V and J ends were trimmed by 6 bases and 0 bases, with 11 bases remaining between them. Germline values: CDR1 LNHDA, CDR2 SQIVND (reference sequence). CDR3 length: 14 residues. The chain's CDR3 is CASSKGTMNTEAFF. The CDR3 DNA sequence: TGTGCCAGTAGCAAGGGTACCATGAACACTGAAGCTTTCTTT. Complete variable domain (other parts from reference TRBV19 and TRBJ1-1): DGGITQSPKYLFRKEGQNVTLSCEQNLNHDAMYWYRQDPGQGLRLIYYSQIVNDFQKGDIAEGYSVSREKKESFPLTVTSAQKNPTAFYLCASSKGTMNTEAFFGQGTRLTVV.

This clone was counted only a few times. This chain uses TRBV28 with TRBJ1-1; D is uncertain. V was pared by 5 bases and J by 4 bases, with 11 bases between. CDR1 is MDHEN, CDR2 SYDVKM, per germline. This CDR3 has 13 amino acids. This CDR3 reads CASSGRRGTEAFF. DNA of the CDR3: TGTGCCAGCAGTGGCAGGCGGGGCACTGAAGCTTTCTTT.

There are a few counts of this clone. CDR3 DNA sequence: TGTGCCTCCGTCAGGAAGGGCAATCAGCCCCAGCATTTT. Protein: CASVRKGNQPQHF. The rearrangement joins TRBV6-4 to TRBJ1-5; D is uncertain. Trimming took 11 bases from V and 2 from J, leaving 13 bases between them. Germline CDR1 is MRHNA and CDR2 is SNTAGT. The CDR3 spans 13 residues.

The J gene is TRBJ1-3, the V gene TRBV3-1 (or the pseudogene TRBV3-2); no clear D gene. The CDR3 is 15 residues long. Deletions cut 4 bases from V and 4 bases from J, with 14 bases between. The V gene's germline CDR1 is LGHDT and CDR2 YNNKEL (reference sequence). DNA of the CDR3: TGTGCCAGCAGCCCCACGGAGGGAACCGGAAACACCATATATTTT. The encoded protein is CASSPTEGTGNTIYF.

This chain links TRBV27 with TRBJ2-1; 7 nucleotides match TRBD1. Germline V lookup: CDR1 MNHEY, CDR2 SMNVEV (reference sequence). Trimming cost V 2 bases and J 0 bases; bases outside gene matches: 1. CDR3 size: 15 residues. The CDR3 region is CASSLDRVSYNEQFF. CDR3 in DNA: TGTGCCAGCAGTTTAGACAGGGTCTCCTACAATGAGCAGTTCTTC.